The present entry profiles one T cell receptor beta chain with its context. These data belong to a study of patients and donors after allogeneic stem cell transplantation. Germline V gene lookup returns CDR1 SGHKS and CDR2 YYEKEE (reference sequence). V shed 4 bases and J shed 6 bases, with 12 bases lying between them. This CDR3 has 13 residues. A single record per CDR3 protein comes from TCRdb applying MiXCR to the RT-PCR reads. This sample has about 230,000 distinct CDR3 sequences, with 14% found just once. The clonotype comes from a human donor who was either an allogeneic HSCT recipient or a stem cell or donor lymphocyte infusion donor (not recorded which). It is not recorded whose cells these are; they may come from a transplant donor. This sequence joins TRBV5-5 and TRBJ2-3; tentatively, D is TRBD1 (6 bases). Sample: blood, either unsorted or a sorted T cell fraction (not recorded which). In DNA form, the CDR3 reads TGTGCCAGCAGCAATACAGGGACGGATACGCAGTATTTT. Protein sequence: CASSNTGTDTQYF.